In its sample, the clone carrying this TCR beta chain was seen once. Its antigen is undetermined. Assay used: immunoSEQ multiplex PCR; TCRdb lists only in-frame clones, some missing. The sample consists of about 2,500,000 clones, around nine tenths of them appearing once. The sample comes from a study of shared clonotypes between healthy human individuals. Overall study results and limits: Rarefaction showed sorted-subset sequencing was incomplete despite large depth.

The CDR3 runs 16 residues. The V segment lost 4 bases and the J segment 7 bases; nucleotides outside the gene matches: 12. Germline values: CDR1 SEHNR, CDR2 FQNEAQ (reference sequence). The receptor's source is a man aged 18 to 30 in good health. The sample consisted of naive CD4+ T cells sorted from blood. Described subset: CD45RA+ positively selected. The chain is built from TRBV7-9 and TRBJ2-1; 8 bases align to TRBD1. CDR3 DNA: TGTGCCAGCAGCTCCACCCTCCAGGGGGCATATAATGAGCAGTTCTTC. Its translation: CASSSTLQGAYNEQFF.